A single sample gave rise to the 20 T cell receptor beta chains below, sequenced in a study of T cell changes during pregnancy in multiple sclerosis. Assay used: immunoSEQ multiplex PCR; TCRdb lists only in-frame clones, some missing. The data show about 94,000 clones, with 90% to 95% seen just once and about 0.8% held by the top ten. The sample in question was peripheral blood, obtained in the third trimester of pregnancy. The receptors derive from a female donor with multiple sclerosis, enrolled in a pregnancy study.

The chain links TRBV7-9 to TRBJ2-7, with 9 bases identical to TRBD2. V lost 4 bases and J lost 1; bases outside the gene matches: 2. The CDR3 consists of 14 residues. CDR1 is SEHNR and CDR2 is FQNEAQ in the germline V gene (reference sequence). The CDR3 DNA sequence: TGTGCCAGCAGCTCTGCGGGAGGGTCCTACGAGCAGTACTTC. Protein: CASSSAGGSYEQYF.

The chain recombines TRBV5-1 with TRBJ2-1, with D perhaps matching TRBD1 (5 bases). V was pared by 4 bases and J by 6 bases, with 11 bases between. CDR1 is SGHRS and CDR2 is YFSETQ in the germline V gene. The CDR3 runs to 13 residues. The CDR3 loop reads CASSGDRRNEQFF. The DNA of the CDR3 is TGCGCCAGCAGCGGAGACAGACGCAATGAGCAGTTCTTC.

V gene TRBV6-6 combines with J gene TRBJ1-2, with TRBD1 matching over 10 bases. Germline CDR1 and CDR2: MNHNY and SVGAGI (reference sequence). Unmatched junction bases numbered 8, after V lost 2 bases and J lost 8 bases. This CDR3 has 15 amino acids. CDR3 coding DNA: TGTGCCAGCAGTTACCGGGACAGGGGAGTAAGGGGCTACACCTTC. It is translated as CASSYRDRGVRGYTF.

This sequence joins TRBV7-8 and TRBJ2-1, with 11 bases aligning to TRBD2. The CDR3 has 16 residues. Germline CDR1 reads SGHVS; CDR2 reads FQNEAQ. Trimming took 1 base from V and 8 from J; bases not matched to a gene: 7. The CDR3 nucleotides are TGTGCCAGCAGCTTAGGACGACCTAGCGGGAGGCATGAGCAGTTCTTC. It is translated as CASSLGRPSGRHEQFF.

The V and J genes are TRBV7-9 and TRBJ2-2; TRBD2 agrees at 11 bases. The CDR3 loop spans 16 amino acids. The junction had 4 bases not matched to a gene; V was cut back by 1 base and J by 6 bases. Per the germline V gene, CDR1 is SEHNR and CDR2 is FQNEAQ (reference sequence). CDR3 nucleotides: TGTGCCAGCAGCTTAGTGGCTAGCGGGAGGTCCGGGGAGCTGTTTTTT. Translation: CASSLVASGRSGELFF. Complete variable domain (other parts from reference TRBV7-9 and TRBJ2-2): DTGVSQNPRHKITKRGQNVTFRCDPISEHNRLYWYRQTLGQGPEFLTYFQNEAQLEKSRLLSDRFSAERPKGSFSTLEIQRTEQGDSAMYLCASSLVASGRSGELFFGEGSRLTVL.

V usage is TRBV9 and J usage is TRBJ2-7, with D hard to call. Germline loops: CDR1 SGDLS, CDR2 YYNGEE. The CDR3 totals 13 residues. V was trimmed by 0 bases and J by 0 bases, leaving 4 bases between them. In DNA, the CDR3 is TGTGCCAGCAGCGTAGGCGTCTCCTACGAGCAGTACTTC. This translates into CASSVGVSYEQYF.

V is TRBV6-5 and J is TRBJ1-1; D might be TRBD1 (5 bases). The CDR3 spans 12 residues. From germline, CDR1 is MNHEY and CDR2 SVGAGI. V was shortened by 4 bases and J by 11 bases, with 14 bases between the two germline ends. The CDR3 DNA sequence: TGTGCCAGCAGTTTGGGGGGGGATCTGGCTTTCTTT. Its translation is CASSLGGDLAFF.

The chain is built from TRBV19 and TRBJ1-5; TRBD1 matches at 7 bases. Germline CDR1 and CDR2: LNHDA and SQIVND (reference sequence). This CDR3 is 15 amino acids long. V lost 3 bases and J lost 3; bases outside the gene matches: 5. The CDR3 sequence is CASSMGTEANQPQHF. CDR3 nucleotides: TGTGCCAGTAGTATGGGGACAGAGGCCAATCAGCCCCAGCATTTT.

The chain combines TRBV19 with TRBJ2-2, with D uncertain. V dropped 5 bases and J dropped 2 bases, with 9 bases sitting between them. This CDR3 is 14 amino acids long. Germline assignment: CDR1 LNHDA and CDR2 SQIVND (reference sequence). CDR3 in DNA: TGTGCCAGTAGTGTGGGCGATAACACCGGGGAGCTGTTTTTT. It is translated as CASSVGDNTGELFF.

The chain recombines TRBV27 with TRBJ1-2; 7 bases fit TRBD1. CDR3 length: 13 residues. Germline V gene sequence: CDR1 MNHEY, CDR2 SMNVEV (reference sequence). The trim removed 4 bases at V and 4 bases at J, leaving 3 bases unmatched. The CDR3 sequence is CASSSDRAYGYTF. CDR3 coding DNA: TGTGCCAGCAGTTCCGACAGGGCCTATGGCTACACCTTC.

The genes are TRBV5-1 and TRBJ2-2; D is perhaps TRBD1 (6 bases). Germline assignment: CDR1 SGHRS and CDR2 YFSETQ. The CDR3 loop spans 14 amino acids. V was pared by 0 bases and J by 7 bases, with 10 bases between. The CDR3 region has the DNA TGCGCCAGCAGCTTGGACAGGGTAGTCGGGGAGCTGTTTTTT. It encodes CASSLDRVVGELFF.

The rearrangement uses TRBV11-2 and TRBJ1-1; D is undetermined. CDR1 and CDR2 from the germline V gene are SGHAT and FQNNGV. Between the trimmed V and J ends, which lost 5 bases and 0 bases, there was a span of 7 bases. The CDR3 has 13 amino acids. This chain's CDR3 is CASSTQLNTEAFF. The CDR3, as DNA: TGTGCCAGCAGCACACAATTGAACACTGAAGCTTTCTTT.

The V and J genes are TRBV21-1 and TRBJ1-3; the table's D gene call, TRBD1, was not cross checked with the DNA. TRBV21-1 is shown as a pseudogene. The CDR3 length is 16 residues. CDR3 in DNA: TGTGCCAGCAGCAACCGGGACAGACAATCTGGAAACACCATATATTTT. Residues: CASSNRDRQSGNTIYF.

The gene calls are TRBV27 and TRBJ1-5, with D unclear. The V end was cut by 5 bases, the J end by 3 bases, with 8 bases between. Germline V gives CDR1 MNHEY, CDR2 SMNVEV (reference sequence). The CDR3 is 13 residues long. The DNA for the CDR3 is TGTGCCAGCAGTATCGACACCAATCAGCCCCAGCATTTT. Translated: CASSIDTNQPQHF.

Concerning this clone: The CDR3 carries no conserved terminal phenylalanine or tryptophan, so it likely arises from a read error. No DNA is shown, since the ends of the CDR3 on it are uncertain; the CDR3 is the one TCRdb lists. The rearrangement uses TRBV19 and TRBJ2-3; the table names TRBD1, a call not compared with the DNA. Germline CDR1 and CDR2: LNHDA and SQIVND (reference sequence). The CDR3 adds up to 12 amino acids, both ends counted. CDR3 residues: CASSIKGEIANS.

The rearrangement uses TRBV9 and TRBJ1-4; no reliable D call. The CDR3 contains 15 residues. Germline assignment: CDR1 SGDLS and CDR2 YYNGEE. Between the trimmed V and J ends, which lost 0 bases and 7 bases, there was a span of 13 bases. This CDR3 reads CASSVEAQRGEKLFF. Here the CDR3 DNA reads TGTGCCAGCAGCGTAGAAGCCCAACGGGGTGAAAAACTGTTTTTT.

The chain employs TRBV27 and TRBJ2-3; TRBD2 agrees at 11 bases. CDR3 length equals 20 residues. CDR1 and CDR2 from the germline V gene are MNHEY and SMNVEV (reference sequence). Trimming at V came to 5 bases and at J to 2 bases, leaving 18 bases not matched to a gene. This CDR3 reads CASSPGLAGGPSTHTDTQYF. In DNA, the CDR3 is TGTGCCAGCAGTCCGGGATTAGCGGGAGGGCCTAGTACACACACAGATACGCAGTATTTT.

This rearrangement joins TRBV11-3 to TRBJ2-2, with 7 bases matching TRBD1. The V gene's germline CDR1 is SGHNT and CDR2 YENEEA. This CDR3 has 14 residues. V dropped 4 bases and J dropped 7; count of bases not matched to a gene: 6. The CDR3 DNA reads TGTGCCAGCAGCTGGGGGACAGCGGACGGGGAGCTGTTTTTT. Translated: CASSWGTADGELFF.

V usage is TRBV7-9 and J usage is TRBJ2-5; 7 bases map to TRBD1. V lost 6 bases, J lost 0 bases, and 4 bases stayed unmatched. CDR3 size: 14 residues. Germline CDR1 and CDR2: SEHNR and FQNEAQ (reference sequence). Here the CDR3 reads CASSQTGYQETQYF. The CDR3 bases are TGTGCCAGCAGTCAGACAGGGTACCAAGAGACCCAGTACTTC.

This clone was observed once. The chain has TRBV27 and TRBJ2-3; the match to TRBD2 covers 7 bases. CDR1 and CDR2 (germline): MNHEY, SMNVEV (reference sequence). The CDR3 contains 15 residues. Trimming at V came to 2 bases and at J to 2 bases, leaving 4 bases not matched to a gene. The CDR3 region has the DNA TGTGCCAGCAGTTTAAGGGGAGGGTCCACAGATACGCAGTATTTT. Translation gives CASSLRGGSTDTQYF.